The rows below give T cell receptor beta chains drawn from one sample of a study of PD-L1 blockade in urothelial cancer. Only in-frame clones appear in the TCRdb table, and some are missing; sequencing was by immunoSEQ multiplex PCR. In the table there are 100,000 to 150,000 clones, more than 75% of which are singletons. Sample: PBMCs, taken around atezolizumab (anti-PD-L1) treatment. These receptors all come from a man aged 45-65 years with urothelial cancer. Both conserved end residues are part of each CDR3. A D gene is named only where the DNA matches it firmly. Not every row has a clone size; where given, it reads once, few, many or a size class.

j_gene	d_gene	abundance	v_gene	CDR3nt	CDR3aa
TRBJ1-2	.	.	TRBV9	TGTGCCAGCAGCCCCTCAAGCTACTATGGCTACACCTTC	CASSPSSYYGYTF
TRBJ2-3	TRBD1	.	TRBV7-3	TGTGCCAGCAGCCCTACCAGCTCCAGGGGGCTTTCTACAGATACGCAGTATTTT	CASSPTSSRGLSTDTQYF
TRBJ2-1	.	.	TRBV6-6	TGTGCCAGCAGAGGACAGTCCTGGAATGAGCAGTTCTTC	CASRGQSWNEQFF
TRBJ2-7	.	.	TRBV5-4	TGTGCCAGCAGCTTGGTTGAGACTAGCTACGAGCAGTACTTC	CASSLVETSYEQYF
TRBJ2-1	.	.	TRBV5-1	TGCGCCAGCAGCTTGGCCGGTCAGGGGGGTTATGAGCAGTTCTTC	CASSLAGQGGYEQFF
TRBJ2-2	.	.	TRBV30	TGTGCCCGGTCGACAGTTAACGCGAACACCGGGGAGCTGTTTTTT	CARSTVNANTGELFF
TRBJ2-5	TRBD2	.	TRBV5-1	TGCGCCAGCAGTATTTCAGGGACTAGCGGGAGGGCTGGAGAGACCCAGTACTTC	CASSISGTSGRAGETQYF
TRBJ1-6	.	once	TRBV19	TGTGCCAGTAGTATCCAGGGGCTCTCCGAACCCCTCCACTTT	CASSIQGLSEPLHF
TRBJ1-1	.	.	TRBV14	TGTGCCAGCAGCCAAGCGGGATCCTACACTGAAGCTTTCTTT	CASSQAGSYTEAFF
TRBJ2-3	.	.	TRBV9	TGTGCCAGCAGCGCCTCTCAAGGAGTAACAGATACGCAGTATTTT	CASSASQGVTDTQYF
TRBJ2-1	.	.	TRBV9	TGTGCCAGCAGCGTAGACTCTAGCGTTAATGAGCAGTTCTTC	CASSVDSSVNEQFF
TRBJ2-7	.	.	TRBV28	TGTGCCAGCAGTTTCAGGGTCTATCCCTACGAGCAGTACTTC	CASSFRVYPYEQYF
TRBJ1-6	TRBD1	.	TRBV7-2	TGTGCCAGCGGCGACAGGGCCCCGGCCCTCCACTTT	CASGDRAPALHF
TRBJ1-2	.	.	TRBV5-4	TGTGCCAGCAGCGTAGACACAGCTAACTATGGCTACACCTTC	CASSVDTANYGYTF
TRBJ2-2	TRBD1	few	TRBV5-5	TGTGCCAGCAGCTTTCAGACAGGGGTCACCGGGGAGCTGTTTTTT	CASSFQTGVTGELFF
TRBJ2-2	.	.	TRBV28	TGTGCCAGCAGGAGGGGGGGGGCTAGCGTGAACACCGGGGAGCTGTTTTTT	CASRRGGASVNTGELFF
TRBJ2-1	TRBD2	.	TRBV10-3	TGTGCCATCAGTGACACGGGACTAGCACTCGATGAGCAGTTCTTC	CAISDTGLALDEQFF
TRBJ2-3	TRBD1	.	TRBV10-3	TGTGCCATCAGTGTAGGGACAGGGGTTGCAGATACGCAGTATTTT	CAISVGTGVADTQYF
TRBJ2-2	TRBD2	.	TRBV2	TGTGCCAGCAGGATCATAGCGGGAGTCACCGGGGAGCTGTTTTTT	CASRIIAGVTGELFF
TRBJ1-1	.	many	TRBV7-8	TGTGCCAGCAGCTTAGTTGCGGGAAACACTGAAGCTTTCTTT	CASSLVAGNTEAFF